The TCR beta chain described here comes from a study of CD8+ T cells in alopecia areata. Study context: Tofacitinib administration to treated patients was oral, at 5 to 10 mg twice daily.

Study-wide results and limits: It was less clear whether patients shared TCRs than it was in mice, possibly because of HLA. Lesional tissue from the scalp (especially in alopecia totalis/universalis) showed higher clonality than normal scalp.

RNA was isolated and reverse transcribed to cDNA, the sequencing template. Clones were sequenced by immunoSEQ multiplex PCR, and TCRdb holds only the in-frame ones, with some missing. The sample yields approximately 100,000 clones, over 40% seen once. PBMCs provided sorted CD4+ and CD8+ T cells. Concerning this clone itself: Its antigen remains unknown.

Germline CDR1 reads SGHDN; CDR2 reads FVKESK. The CDR3 runs to 13 residues. V was pared by 6 bases and J by 5 bases, with 10 bases between. The sequence was obtained from a human donor with alopecia areata. J is TRBJ2-2 and V is TRBV14; a possible D gene is TRBD2 (5 bases). Sequencing input: CD4+ T cells sorted from blood. CDR3 sequence reads: CASSLRLTGELFF. In nucleotides, the CDR3 is TGTGCCAGCAGTCTCAGACTAACCGGGGAGCTGTTTTTT. Drawing the rest from reference TRBV14 and TRBJ2-2, the complete variable domain is EAGVTQFPSHSVIEKGQTVTLRCDPISGHDNLYWYRRVMGKEIKFLLHFVKESKQDESGMPNNRFLAERTGGTYSTLKVQPAELEDSGVYFCASSLRLTGELFFGEGSRLTVL.